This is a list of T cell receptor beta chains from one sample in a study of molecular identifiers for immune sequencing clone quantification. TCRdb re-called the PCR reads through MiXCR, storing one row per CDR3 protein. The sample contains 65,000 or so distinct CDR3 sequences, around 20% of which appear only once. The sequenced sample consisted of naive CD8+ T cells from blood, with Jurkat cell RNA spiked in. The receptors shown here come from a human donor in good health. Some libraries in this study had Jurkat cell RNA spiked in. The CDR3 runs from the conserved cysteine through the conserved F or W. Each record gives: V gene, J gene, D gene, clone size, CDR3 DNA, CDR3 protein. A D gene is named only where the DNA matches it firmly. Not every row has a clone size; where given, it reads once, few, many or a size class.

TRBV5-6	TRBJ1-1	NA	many	TGTGCCAGCAGCTTGGAAACACCCAACACTGAAGCTTTCTTT	CASSLETPNTEAFF
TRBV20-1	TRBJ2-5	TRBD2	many	TGCAGTGCTAGTTTACTAGCGGGAGGCGAGACCCAGTACTTC	CSASLLAGGETQYF
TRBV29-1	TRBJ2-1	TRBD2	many	TGCAGCGTTGAAGATCGGGCGTCGGGGACTATGTCTAGCAATGAGCAGTTCTTC	CSVEDRASGTMSSNEQFF
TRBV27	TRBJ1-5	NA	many	TGTGCCAGCAGTGGTGGGGCAGCTAGCAATCAGCCCCAGCATTTT	CASSGGAASNQPQHF
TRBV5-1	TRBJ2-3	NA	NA	TGCGCCAGCAGCTTGGGACAGATTTGCACAGATACGCAGTATTTT	CASSLGQICTDTQYF
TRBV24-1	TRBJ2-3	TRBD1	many	TGTGCCACCAGTGATTTCGACAGGGGGCTATTGGCAGATACGCAGTATTTT	CATSDFDRGLLADTQYF
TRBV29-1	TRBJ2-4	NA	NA	TGCAGCGTTGGCGGGGGCGCAAAAAACATTCAGTACTTC	CSVGGGAKNIQYF
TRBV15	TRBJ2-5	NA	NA	TGTGCCACCAGGCCCTACGGGAGCAAAGAGACCCAGTACTTC	CATRPYGSKETQYF
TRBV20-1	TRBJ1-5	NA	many	TGCAGTGCTGGGGCCGGGGGCGTGAGCAATCAGCCCCAGCATTTT	CSAGAGGVSNQPQHF
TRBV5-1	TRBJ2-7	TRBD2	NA	TGCGCCAGGACTTGGACTAGCGGCTCCTACGAGCAGTACTTC	CARTWTSGSYEQYF
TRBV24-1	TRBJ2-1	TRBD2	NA	TGTGCCACCAGTGGCGTTGGCGGGAGCTCCTACAATGAGCAGTTCTTC	CATSGVGGSSYNEQFF
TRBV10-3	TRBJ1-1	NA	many	TGTGCCATCAGTGACCCAGGGTCGGGGGACACTGAAGCTTTCTTT	CAISDPGSGDTEAFF
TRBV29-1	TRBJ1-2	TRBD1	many	TGCAGCGTTGAAGATCTTCCCTCCGGGACAGGGGTTTTAGCTAACTATGGCTACACCTTC	CSVEDLPSGTGVLANYGYTF
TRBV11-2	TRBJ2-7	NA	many	TGTGCCAGCAGCTTCGATTTTACGTACGAGCAGTACTTC	CASSFDFTYEQYF
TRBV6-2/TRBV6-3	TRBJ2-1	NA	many	TGTGCCAGCAGTTACAAGGGGGACGTCTACAATGAGCAGTTCTTC	CASSYKGDVYNEQFF
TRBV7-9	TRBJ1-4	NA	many	TGTGCCAGCAGCTTTGTTGCAACTAATGAAAAACTGTTTTTT	CASSFVATNEKLFF
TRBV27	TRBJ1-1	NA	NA	TGTGCCAGCAGGACCGAGTACACTGAAGCTTTCTTT	CASRTEYTEAFF
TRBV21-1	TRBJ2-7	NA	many	TGTGCCAGCAGCAAGTCTGGACTAGCGGGAGGGCCAAAGGAGGATGTGGAGCAGTACTTC	CASSKSGLAGGPKEDVEQYF
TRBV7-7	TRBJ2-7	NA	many	TGTGCCAGCAGCACTGATGGGAGATACTTC	CASSTDGRYF
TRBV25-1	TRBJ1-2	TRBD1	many	TGTGCCAGCAGTGAGACAGGGGGCTATGGCTACACCTTC	CASSETGGYGYTF
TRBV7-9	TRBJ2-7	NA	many	TGTGCCAGCAGCTCCCCATTAGGGGGGAGCTCCTACGAGCAGTACTTC	CASSSPLGGSSYEQYF
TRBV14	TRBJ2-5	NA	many	TGTGCCAGCAGCCGCCTGAGGGGAGAGTGGGAGACCCAGTACTTC	CASSRLRGEWETQYF
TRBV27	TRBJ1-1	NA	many	TGTGCCAGCAGTTTGCAGGGCATGAGCACTGAAGCTTTCTTT	CASSLQGMSTEAFF
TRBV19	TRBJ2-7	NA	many	TGTGCCAGTAGTTCTGGGGGGTCCTACGAGCAGTACTTC	CASSSGGSYEQYF
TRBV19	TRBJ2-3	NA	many	TGTGCCAGTAGTATACGTCAATTTCTCGATACGCAGTATTTT	CASSIRQFLDTQYF
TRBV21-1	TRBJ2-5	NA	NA	TGTGCCAGCAGCAAAGAGGCGGGGGAAGAGACCCAGTACTTC	CASSKEAGEETQYF
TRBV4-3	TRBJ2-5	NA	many	TGCGCCAGCAGCCAAGTCTTTTCCGGGAGCAGGGAGACCCAGTACTTC	CASSQVFSGSRETQYF
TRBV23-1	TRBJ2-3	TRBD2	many	TGCGCCAGCAGTCTCAGGGTAGCGGGAGTATTCGGCACAGATACGCAGTATTTT	CASSLRVAGVFGTDTQYF
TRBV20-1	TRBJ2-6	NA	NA	TGCAGTGCTAGAGATCCCGTCGTTGTCTCTGGGGCCGACGTCCTGACTTTC	CSARDPVVVSGADVLTF
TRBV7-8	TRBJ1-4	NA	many	TGTGCCAGCAGCTTAGCCCCCCGGGGAGATGAAAAACTGTTTTTT	CASSLAPRGDEKLFF
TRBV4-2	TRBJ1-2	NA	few	TGTGCCAGCAGCCTATTGACGGAGGGGGATTATGGCTACACCTTC	CASSLLTEGDYGYTF
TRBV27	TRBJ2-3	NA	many	TGTGCCAGCAGTTACGCCGGAGGGTTAGGCGCAGATACGCAGTATTTT	CASSYAGGLGADTQYF
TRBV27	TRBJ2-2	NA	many	TGTGCCAGCAGTTTTAGCCCCACCGGGGAGCTGTTTTTT	CASSFSPTGELFF